The 18 T cell receptor beta chains in this list originate from one sample, sequenced in a study of cytomegalovirus exposure and HLA in healthy donors. Sequencing used immunoSEQ multiplex PCR; TCRdb keeps in-frame clones, though not all of them. The repertoire consists of roughly 150,000 clones, with around 89% occurring once and the leading ten covering 2.5% to 3%. The sequencing sample was made of PBMCs. The receptors derive from a man aged 18 to 30 in good health and CMV-seronegative.

The chain uses TRBV7-2 and TRBJ2-3, with TRBD2 matching over 14 bases. This CDR3 region has 15 residues. Germline lookup yields CDR1 SGHTA and CDR2 FQGNSA. V shed 5 bases, J shed 5 bases, and the junction held 3 bases outside the gene matches. The CDR3 nucleotides read TGTGCCAGCAGCCCGGGACTAGCGGGAGTAGATACGCAGTATTTT. Amino acids: CASSPGLAGVDTQYF.

This chain connects TRBV2 to TRBJ2-7; D may be TRBD1 (6 bases). CDR1 and CDR2 from the germline V gene are SNHLY and FYNNEI. The CDR3 runs to 12 residues. The V gene lost 6 bases and the J gene lost 12 bases, with 18 bases spanning the gap. Written as DNA, the CDR3 is TGTGCCAGCAGGGAGAATGTGGGACAAATGTACGTC. This translates into CASRENVGQMYV.

This chain connects TRBV6-1 to TRBJ2-5, with TRBD1 identical over 8 bases. Germline V gene lookup returns CDR1 MNHNS and CDR2 SASEGT. After removal of 0 bases from V and 4 bases from J, the junction contained 7 bases not matched to a gene. This CDR3 has 16 residues. CDR3 DNA: TGTGCCAGCAGTGAAGCAGGACAGGGAATCGGAGAGACCCAGTACTTC. Translated, it gives CASSEAGQGIGETQYF.

V is TRBV4-1 and J is TRBJ1-1; D not resolved. The CDR3 runs to 14 residues. Trimming took off 6 bases at V and 4 bases at J, with 15 bases between the two ends. Germline values: CDR1 MGHRA, CDR2 YSYEKL. The CDR3, as DNA: TGCGCCAGCAGGATAAACTCAGGATTCACTGAAGCTTTCTTT. It translates to CASRINSGFTEAFF.

There are a few counts of this clone. CDR3 bases: TGTGCCAGCAGCTCCCCAAGTCTAGACTTGTACGAGCAGTACGTC. Translation gives CASSSPSLDLYEQYV. J is TRBJ2-7 and V is TRBV11-2; D call uncertain. The CDR3 extends over 15 amino acids. CDR1 and CDR2 (germline): SGHAT, FQNNGV. V dropped 4 bases and J dropped 4 bases, with 17 bases sitting between them.

The chain carries TRBV29-1 and TRBJ1-1, with 7 bases that match TRBD1. Germline loops: CDR1 SQVTM, CDR2 ANQGSEA. The CDR3 is 13 residues long. Losses at the gene ends were 2 bases for V and 4 bases for J; bases not matched to a gene: 4. The CDR3: CSVEQGESTEAFF. In DNA, the CDR3 is TGCAGCGTTGAACAGGGGGAGAGCACTGAAGCTTTCTTT.

This clone has just one count. The V call is TRBV10-2, the J call TRBJ2-5, with D tentatively TRBD1 (6 bases). The CDR3 is 15 amino acids. Trimming cost V 6 bases and J 5 bases, with 19 bases left between them. Germline V gives CDR1 WSHSY, CDR2 SAAADI. The CDR3 spells CASRDHLTGYETQYF. The CDR3 DNA reads as TGCGCCAGCAGAGACCACTTGACAGGCTATGAGACCCAGTACTTC.

The rearrangement joins TRBV27 to TRBJ2-2; 8 bases are a match to TRBD1. Unmatched junction bases numbered 15, after V lost 5 bases and J lost 1 base. CDR1 is MNHEY and CDR2 is SMNVEV in the germline V gene (reference sequence). CDR3 length equals 19 residues. This CDR3 reads CASSGGQEPSFGNTGELFF. Here the CDR3 DNA reads TGTGCCAGCAGTGGGGGACAGGAGCCCTCCTTTGGGAACACCGGGGAGCTGTTTTTT.

The V call is TRBV7-9, the J call TRBJ2-7, with D perhaps matching TRBD2 (6 bases). The CDR3 extends over 19 amino acids. The germline CDR1 and CDR2 sequences are SEHNR and FQNEAQ (reference sequence). Trimming pared 6 bases from V and 6 bases from J, leaving 33 bases between. CDR3 protein: CASSLDGSKTGRVGGEQYV. Written as DNA, the CDR3 is TGTGCCAGCAGTCTTGACGGGAGTAAAACCGGAAGGGTGGGAGGCGAGCAGTACGTC.

The chain recombines TRBV7-2 with TRBJ2-7; D perhaps matches TRBD1 (5 bases). Germline V gives CDR1 SGHTA, CDR2 FQGNSA. V lost 5 bases and J 4 bases, leaving 24 bases between the germline ends. The CDR3 runs to 17 residues. The CDR3 nucleotides are TGTGCCAGCAGCGCATACGAAGGGGCCTCGTGGGGATACGAGCAGTACTTC. Translation: CASSAYEGASWGYEQYF.

This clone appeared a few times. V gene TRBV5-4 combines with J gene TRBJ2-7; 8 bases are a match to TRBD1. The CDR3 covers 15 residues. V lost 5 bases, J lost 5 bases, and 12 bases stayed unmatched. Germline V gene data show CDR1 as SGHNT and CDR2 as YYREEE (reference sequence). This CDR3 reads CASRKGQGASHEQYV. The CDR3, as DNA: TGTGCCAGCAGAAAAGGACAGGGAGCGTCCCACGAGCAGTACGTC.

The chain combines TRBV18 with TRBJ1-5; 7 bases map to TRBD1. With 3 bases clipped from V and 4 bases from J, the junction kept 0 bases outside the gene matches. Germline lookup yields CDR1 KGHSH and CDR2 LQKENI. The CDR3 contains 13 residues. In DNA form, the CDR3 reads TGTGCCAGCTCACCGGACAGGAATCAGCCCCAGCATTTT. It yields the protein CASSPDRNQPQHF.

The chain uses TRBV11-2 and TRBJ2-7, with D perhaps TRBD1 (6 bases). The CDR3 has 15 residues. Trimming took 1 base from V and 6 from J, leaving 16 bases between them. Germline CDR1 is SGHAT and CDR2 is FQNNGV. DNA for the CDR3: TGTGCCAGCAGCTTAGTAGGGTCCAGGGGCGGCGAGCAGTACTTC. Residues: CASSLVGSRGGEQYF.

The chain has TRBV27 and TRBJ2-7; no clear D. Germline V lookup: CDR1 MNHEY, CDR2 SMNVEV (reference sequence). The CDR3 is 13 residues long. The V and J ends lost 4 bases and 1 base respectively, with 8 bases between them. CDR3 sequence: CASSYGESYEQYF. The CDR3 coding sequence is TGTGCCAGCAGTTACGGTGAATCCTACGAGCAGTACTTC.

The V and J genes are TRBV19 and TRBJ2-2; D is unclear. CDR1 LNHDA and CDR2 SQIVND come from the germline V gene (reference sequence). V shed 5 bases and J shed 8 bases, with 12 bases lying between them. The CDR3 extends over 13 amino acids. The CDR3 spells CASSPGLRGELFF. DNA for the CDR3: TGTGCCAGTAGTCCCGGTTTGAGAGGGGAGCTGTTTTTT.

V usage is TRBV6-5 and J usage is TRBJ1-5; 7 bases match TRBD1. The trim removed 2 bases at V and 7 bases at J, leaving 2 bases unmatched. Germline-derived CDR1 and CDR2 are MNHEY and SVGAGI. This CDR3 is 13 amino acids long. This CDR3 is CASSYAGGQPQHF. The CDR3 nucleotides read TGTGCCAGCAGTTACGCAGGGGGACAGCCCCAGCATTTT.

This chain joins TRBV4-1 and TRBJ2-7; possible D gene TRBD2, 6 bases. This CDR3 is 14 amino acids long. V was pared by 3 bases and J by 5 bases, with 14 bases between. The germline CDR1 and CDR2 sequences are MGHRA and YSYEKL. This CDR3 reads CASSHHTGTDEQYF. For the CDR3, the DNA is TGCGCCAGCAGCCACCACACCGGGACTGACGAGCAGTACTTC.

V gene TRBV28 combines with J gene TRBJ1-2, with 10 bases that match TRBD1. V was clipped by 4 bases and J by 6 bases; unmatched bases: 14. The CDR3 sequence is 17 residues long. Germline loops: CDR1 MDHEN, CDR2 SYDVKM. In DNA form, the CDR3 reads TGTGCCAGCAGTTCATCAACCCGACAGGGGGCAAGGAATGGCTACACCTTC. Amino acid sequence: CASSSSTRQGARNGYTF.